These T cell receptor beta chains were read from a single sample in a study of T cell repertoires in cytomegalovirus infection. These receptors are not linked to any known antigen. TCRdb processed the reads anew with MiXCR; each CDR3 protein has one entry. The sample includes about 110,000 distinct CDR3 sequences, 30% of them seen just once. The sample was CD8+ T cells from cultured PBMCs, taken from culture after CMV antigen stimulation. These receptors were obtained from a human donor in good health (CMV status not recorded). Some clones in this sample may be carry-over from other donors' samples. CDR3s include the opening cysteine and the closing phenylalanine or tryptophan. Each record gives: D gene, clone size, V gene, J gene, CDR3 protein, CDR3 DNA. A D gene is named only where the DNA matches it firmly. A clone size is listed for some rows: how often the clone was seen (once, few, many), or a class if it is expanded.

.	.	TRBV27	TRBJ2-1	CASSFGTAQGYNEQFF	TGTGCCAGCAGTTTCGGGACGGCCCAGGGGTACAATGAGCAGTTCTTC
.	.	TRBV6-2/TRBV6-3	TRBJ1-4	CASSYSDATNEKLFF	TGTGCCAGCAGTTACTCGGACGCAACTAATGAAAAACTGTTTTTT
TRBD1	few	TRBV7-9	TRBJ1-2	CASSLTGESWPGYTF	TGTGCCAGCAGCTTAACAGGGGAGAGTTGGCCCGGCTACACCTTC
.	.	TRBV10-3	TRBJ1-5	CAIREEGPQPQHF	TGTGCCATCAGGGAGGAGGGTCCCCAGCCCCAGCATTTT
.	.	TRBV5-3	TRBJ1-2	CASSWGGPSPGYTF	TGTGCCAGCAGCTGGGGAGGCCCCAGCCCTGGCTACACCTTC
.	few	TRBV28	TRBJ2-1	CASGDSYNEQFF	TGTGCCAGCGGGGACTCCTACAATGAGCAGTTCTTC
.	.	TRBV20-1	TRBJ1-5	CSAREAGNQPQHF	TGCAGTGCTAGAGAGGCGGGAAATCAGCCCCAGCATTTT
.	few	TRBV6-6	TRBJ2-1	CASSYSAVSSYNEQFF	TGTGCCAGCAGTTACTCGGCGGTGAGCTCCTACAATGAGCAGTTCTTC
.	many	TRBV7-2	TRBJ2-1	CASRNSGNEQFF	TGTGCCAGCAGGAATAGCGGCAATGAGCAGTTCTTC
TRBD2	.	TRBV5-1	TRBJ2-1	CASSFGEGSPYNEQFF	TGCGCCAGCAGCTTTGGGGAGGGGTCCCCCTACAATGAGCAGTTCTTC
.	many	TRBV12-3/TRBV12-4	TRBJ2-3	CASSWSRQLDTQYF	TGTGCCAGCAGTTGGTCCAGGCAACTGGATACGCAGTATTTT